This T cell receptor beta chain was sequenced during a study of blood T cell repertoires in COVID-19. The overall study: Samples came from the United States, Italy and Spain, spanning acute and convalescent COVID-19. T cells, B-cell-depleted T cells, or PBMCs supplied cDNA or gDNA.

This clone was counted only a few times. Germline values: CDR1 LGHDT, CDR2 YNNKEL (reference sequence). This CDR3 spans 19 amino acids. V trimming: 0 bases; J trimming: 3 bases; junction bases outside the gene matches: 13. In the authors' workflow: Amplification of reference gene primers was used by the study to estimate nucleated cell counts. Libraries were prepared by immunoSEQ multiplex PCR; TCRdb keeps only in-frame clonotypes and omits some of them. V and J calls and clone size are copied from that table; D and trimming were computed from the DNA. Of fewer than 250,000 clones listed, 84% are singletons.

The receptor's source is a woman aged 45-60 years with active or convalescent COVID-19. The chain combines TRBV3-1 (or the pseudogene TRBV3-2) with TRBJ2-4; 8 nucleotides match TRBD2. Sequencing was performed on peripheral blood. The CDR3 loop reads CASSQDRAAGAWGKNIQYF. CDR3 nucleotides: TGTGCCAGCAGCCAAGATCGGGCAGCGGGGGCATGGGGCAAAAACATTCAGTACTTC.